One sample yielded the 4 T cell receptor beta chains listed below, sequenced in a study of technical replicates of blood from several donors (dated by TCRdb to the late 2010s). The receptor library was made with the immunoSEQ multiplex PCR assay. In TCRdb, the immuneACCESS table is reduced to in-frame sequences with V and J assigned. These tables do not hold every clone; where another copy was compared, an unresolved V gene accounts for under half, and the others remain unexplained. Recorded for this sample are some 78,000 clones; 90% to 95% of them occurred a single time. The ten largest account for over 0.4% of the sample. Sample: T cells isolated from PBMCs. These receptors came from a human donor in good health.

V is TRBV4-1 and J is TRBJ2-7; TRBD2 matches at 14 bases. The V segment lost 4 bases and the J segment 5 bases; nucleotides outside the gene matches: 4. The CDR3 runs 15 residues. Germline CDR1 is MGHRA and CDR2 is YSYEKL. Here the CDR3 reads CASSLRTSGRNEQYF. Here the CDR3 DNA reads TGCGCCAGCAGCCTTCGGACTAGCGGGAGGAACGAGCAGTACTTC.

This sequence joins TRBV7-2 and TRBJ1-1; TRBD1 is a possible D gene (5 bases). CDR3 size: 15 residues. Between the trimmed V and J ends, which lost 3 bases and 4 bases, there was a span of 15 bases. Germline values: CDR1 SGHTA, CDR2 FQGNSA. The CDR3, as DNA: TGTGCCAGCAGCTTTAGCCTAGAAGGGGCCACTGAAGCTTTCTTT. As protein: CASSFSLEGATEAFF. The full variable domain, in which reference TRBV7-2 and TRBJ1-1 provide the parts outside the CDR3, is GAGVSQSPSNKVTEKGKDVELRCDPISGHTALYWYRQSLGQGLEFLIYFQGNSAPDKSGLPSDRFSAERTGGSVSTLTIQRTQQEDSAVYLCASSFSLEGATEAFFGQGTRLTVV.

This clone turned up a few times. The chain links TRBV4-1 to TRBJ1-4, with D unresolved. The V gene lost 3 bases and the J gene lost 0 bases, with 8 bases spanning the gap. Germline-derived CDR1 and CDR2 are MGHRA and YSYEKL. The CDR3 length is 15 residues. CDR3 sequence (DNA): TGCGCCAGCAGCCACCTACCTGCAACTAATGAAAAACTGTTTTTT. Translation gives CASSHLPATNEKLFF.

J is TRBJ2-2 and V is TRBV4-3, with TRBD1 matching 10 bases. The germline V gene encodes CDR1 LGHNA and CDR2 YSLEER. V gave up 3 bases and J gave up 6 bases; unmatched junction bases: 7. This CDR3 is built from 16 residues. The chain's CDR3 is CASSHTDRGAPGELFF. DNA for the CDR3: TGCGCCAGCAGCCACACGGACAGGGGGGCACCCGGGGAGCTGTTTTTT.